The 19 T cell receptor beta chains reported below all come from one sample, sequenced in a study of regulatory dendritic cells for organ transplantation. Sequencing used immunoSEQ multiplex PCR; TCRdb keeps in-frame clones, though not all of them. The table records 35,000 to 45,000 clones, approximately 90% of them present only once. The sequenced material came from naive CD8+ T cells from blood. This sample's subset: CD45RA+ naive T cells. These receptors were collected from a human donor in good health.

The genes are TRBV18 and TRBJ1-4; D remains unclear. The germline CDR1 and CDR2 sequences are KGHSH and LQKENI. The CDR3 sequence is 15 residues long. V dropped 6 bases and J dropped 2 bases, with 13 bases sitting between them. The CDR3 sequence: CASSPSRYTNEKLFF. The DNA for the CDR3 is TGTGCCAGCTCGCCTAGCAGATATACTAATGAAAAACTGTTTTTT.

This sequence joins TRBV7-9 and TRBJ1-2; D is unresolved. Germline V gene lookup returns CDR1 SEHNR and CDR2 FQNEAQ (reference sequence). V was trimmed by 5 bases and J by 4 bases, leaving 8 bases between them. There are 12 residues in the CDR3. The CDR3 sequence: CASSLDTYGYTF. The CDR3 coding sequence is TGTGCCAGCAGCCTCGACACCTATGGCTACACCTTC.

V usage is TRBV29-1 and J usage is TRBJ1-2; D is perhaps TRBD1 (6 bases). Between the trimmed V and J ends, which lost 4 bases and 6 bases, there was a span of 21 bases. Germline V gives CDR1 SQVTM, CDR2 ANQGSEA. The CDR3 totals 15 residues. In nucleotides, the CDR3 is TGCAGCGTTGGCTTTGAGGGGGGCGTCTGGCATGGCTACACCTTC. As protein: CSVGFEGGVWHGYTF.

Comments on this clone: Since the CDR3 does not end with the conserved phenylalanine or tryptophan, this likely comes from a read error. Because the CDR3's place on the DNA is in doubt, the DNA is left out and the CDR3 is given as listed by TCRdb. The chain links TRBV28 to TRBJ2-6; TRBD2 is the table's D call, not checked against the DNA. The CDR3 is 13 residues long, counting both termini. Germline V gives CDR1 MDHEN, CDR2 SYDVKM. CDR3: CASSLRTGTSGRG.

This clone turned up a few times. The V call is TRBV9, the J call TRBJ1-1, with unresolved D. V was pared by 0 bases and J by 5 bases, with 8 bases between. There are 13 residues in the CDR3. CDR1 and CDR2 from the germline V gene are SGDLS and YYNGEE. The DNA of the CDR3 is TGTGCCAGCAGCGTAGGTTCATCGACTGAAGCTTTCTTT. Translated, it gives CASSVGSSTEAFF.

This chain uses TRBV28 with TRBJ1-2; D possibly corresponds to TRBD1 (5 bases). V lost 2 bases, J lost 6 bases, and 13 bases lay in between. The CDR3 length is 14 residues. Germline V gene sequence: CDR1 MDHEN, CDR2 SYDVKM. DNA for the CDR3: TGTGCCAGCAGTTTAATCGCAGGGTGGAATGGCTACACCTTC. This sequence encodes CASSLIAGWNGYTF.

The rearrangement uses TRBV20-1 and TRBJ2-7; perhaps TRBD1 as D (5 bases). CDR1 is DFQATT, CDR2 SNEGSKA, per germline (reference sequence). The CDR3 is made up of 11 amino acids. V was pared by 5 bases and J by 3 bases, with 8 bases between. For the CDR3, the DNA is TGCAGTGCTGTCGACAGCTACGAGCAGTACTTC. This translates into CSAVDSYEQYF.

This rearrangement joins TRBV29-1 to TRBJ1-3, with 9 bases matching TRBD1. J gave up 4 bases and V 1 base, and 5 bases lay outside the gene matches. The CDR3 has 15 amino acids. CDR1 is SQVTM and CDR2 is ANQGSEA in the germline V gene. CDR3 sequence: CSVEGGQGQGNTIYF. The CDR3, as DNA: TGCAGCGTTGAAGGGGGACAGGGACAAGGAAACACCATATATTTT.

The rearrangement links TRBV4-3 to TRBJ1-1, with unresolved D. Per germline, CDR1 LGHNA and CDR2 YSLEER. V was cut by 0 bases and J by 7 bases, with 6 bases left in between. The CDR3 has 12 amino acids. In nucleotides, the CDR3 is TGCGCCAGCAGCCAAGAGGGGTATGAAGCTTTCTTT. It is translated as CASSQEGYEAFF.

The V gene is TRBV29-1, the J gene TRBJ2-3; 9 nucleotides line up with TRBD1. The CDR3 is 13 residues long. CDR1 SQVTM and CDR2 ANQGSEA come from the germline V gene. Trimming removed 7 bases from V and 1 base from J; junction bases left unmatched: 3. The CDR3 loop is CSAHRGRTDTQYF. As DNA, the CDR3 is TGCAGCGCGCACAGGGGGCGCACAGATACGCAGTATTTT.

The chain uses TRBV28 and TRBJ2-7; 7 bases line up with TRBD2. V lost 6 bases, J lost 5 bases, and 13 bases stayed unmatched. Per the germline V gene, CDR1 is MDHEN and CDR2 is SYDVKM. This CDR3 is 15 amino acids long. The CDR3 is CASRPSSGGRNEQYF. In DNA, the CDR3 is TGTGCCAGCAGACCCTCGTCCGGCGGGAGAAACGAGCAGTACTTC.

This chain's CDR3 is CASSKVGTNTEAFF. DNA of the CDR3: TGTGCCAGCAGTAAAGTGGGTACGAACACTGAAGCTTTCTTT. The chain joins TRBV6-1 to TRBJ1-1, with D hard to call. Deletions cut 5 bases from V and 1 base from J, with 11 bases between. The germline CDR1 and CDR2 sequences are MNHNS and SASEGT. This CDR3 region has 14 residues.

The rearrangement joins TRBV14 to TRBJ2-7; D perhaps matches TRBD2 (6 bases). V was cut by 5 bases and J by 7 bases, with 15 bases left in between. CDR1 and CDR2 (germline): SGHDN, FVKESK. The CDR3 is 13 residues long. DNA for the CDR3: TGTGCCAGCAGCGCGACTAGAAAAGGGGAGCAGTACTTC. Protein sequence: CASSATRKGEQYF.

The rearrangement uses TRBV4-3 and TRBJ2-3; no firm D call. The germline CDR1 and CDR2 sequences are LGHNA and YSLEER. The CDR3 length is 17 residues. Trimming took 0 bases from V and 1 from J, leaving 14 bases between them. CDR3 region: CASSQEPTVGGTDTQYF. CDR3 coding DNA: TGCGCCAGCAGCCAAGAGCCGACTGTTGGGGGCACAGATACGCAGTATTTT.

The genes are TRBV6-5 and TRBJ2-3, with D unresolved. The CDR3 runs to 15 residues. Trimming left V 0 bases short and J 3 bases short, with 10 bases between. In germline, CDR1 is MNHEY, CDR2 SVGAGI. CDR3 region: CASSYSTSNTDTQYF. DNA of the CDR3: TGTGCCAGCAGTTACTCGACGAGTAATACAGATACGCAGTATTTT.

The V gene is TRBV27, the J gene TRBJ2-7; 11 bases are a match to TRBD2. V gave up 6 bases and J gave up 0 bases; unmatched junction bases: 4. Germline CDR1 and CDR2: MNHEY and SMNVEV (reference sequence). The CDR3 is 15 amino acids. CDR3 amino acids: CASRIAGGTSYEQYF. CDR3 bases: TGTGCCAGCAGGATAGCGGGAGGGACCTCCTACGAGCAGTACTTC.

The V gene is TRBV4-3, the J gene TRBJ2-1; D unclear. V was trimmed by 0 bases and J by 7 bases, leaving 4 bases between them. Germline values: CDR1 LGHNA, CDR2 YSLEER. The CDR3 totals 12 residues. In DNA, the CDR3 is TGCGCCAGCAGCCAAGATCCTAATGAGCAGTTCTTC. This gives the protein CASSQDPNEQFF.

The chain joins TRBV4-2 to TRBJ2-7, with D possibly being TRBD2 (6 bases). Trimming took off 4 bases at V and 6 bases at J, with 13 bases between the two ends. The CDR3 covers 13 residues. CDR1 LGHNA and CDR2 YNFKEQ come from the germline V gene. The CDR3 protein is CASSPDIAAEQYF. The CDR3 nucleotides are TGTGCCAGCAGCCCCGATATAGCGGCCGAGCAGTACTTC.

The rearrangement uses TRBV11-1 and TRBJ2-1, with D possibly TRBD2 on 5 matching bases. V was trimmed by 8 bases and J by 0 bases, leaving 14 bases between them. The germline gives CDR1 SGHAT, CDR2 FQDESV (reference sequence). The CDR3 has 15 amino acids. CDR3 protein: CASREAFSSYNEQFF. The CDR3 DNA sequence: TGTGCCAGCCGGGAAGCGTTTAGCTCCTACAATGAGCAGTTCTTC. Variable domain in full (rest from reference TRBV11-1 and TRBJ2-1): EAEVAQSPRYKITEKSQAVAFWCDPISGHATLYWYRQILGQGPELLVQFQDESVVDDSQLPKDRFSAERLKGVDSTLKIQPAELGDSAMYLCASREAFSSYNEQFFGPGTRLTVL.